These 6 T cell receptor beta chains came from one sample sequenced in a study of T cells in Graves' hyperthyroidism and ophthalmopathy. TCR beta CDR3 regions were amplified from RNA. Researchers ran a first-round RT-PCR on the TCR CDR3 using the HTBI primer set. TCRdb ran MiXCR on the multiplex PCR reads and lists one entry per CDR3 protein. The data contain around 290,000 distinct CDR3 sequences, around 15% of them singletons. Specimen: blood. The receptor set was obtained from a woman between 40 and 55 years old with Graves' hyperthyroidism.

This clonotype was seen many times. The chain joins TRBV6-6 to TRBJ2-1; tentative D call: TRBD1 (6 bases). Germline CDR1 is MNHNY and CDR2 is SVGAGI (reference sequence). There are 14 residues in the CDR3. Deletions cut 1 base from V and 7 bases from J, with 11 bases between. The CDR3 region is CASSYYRAGNEQFF. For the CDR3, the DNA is TGTGCCAGCAGTTACTACAGGGCTGGGAATGAGCAGTTCTTC.

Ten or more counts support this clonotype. CDR3 bases: TGTGCCAGCAGCTTATCCGGGGGGTTGGGTAATACTGAAGCTTTCTTT. Its translation is CASSLSGGLGNTEAFF. This chain joins TRBV11-2 and TRBJ1-1, with a possible D match to TRBD1 (5 bases). Germline V CDR1 and CDR2: SGHAT, FQNNGV. This CDR3 is 16 amino acids long. V lost 2 bases, J lost 5 bases, and 18 bases lay in between.

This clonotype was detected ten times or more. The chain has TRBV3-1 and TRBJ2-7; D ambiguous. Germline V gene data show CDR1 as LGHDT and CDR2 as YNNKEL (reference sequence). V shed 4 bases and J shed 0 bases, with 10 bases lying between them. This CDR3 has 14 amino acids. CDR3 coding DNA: TGTGCCAGCAGCCCCCTCGGAATCTCCTACGAGCAGTACTTC. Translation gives CASSPLGISYEQYF.

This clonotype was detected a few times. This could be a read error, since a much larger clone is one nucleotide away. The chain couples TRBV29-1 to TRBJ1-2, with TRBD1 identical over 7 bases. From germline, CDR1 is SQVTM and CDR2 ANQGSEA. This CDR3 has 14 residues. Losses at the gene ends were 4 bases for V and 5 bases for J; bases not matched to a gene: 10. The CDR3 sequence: CSVVGGGQDYGYTF. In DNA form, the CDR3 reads TGCAGCGTTGTGGGGGGAGGACAGGATTATGGCTACACCTTC.

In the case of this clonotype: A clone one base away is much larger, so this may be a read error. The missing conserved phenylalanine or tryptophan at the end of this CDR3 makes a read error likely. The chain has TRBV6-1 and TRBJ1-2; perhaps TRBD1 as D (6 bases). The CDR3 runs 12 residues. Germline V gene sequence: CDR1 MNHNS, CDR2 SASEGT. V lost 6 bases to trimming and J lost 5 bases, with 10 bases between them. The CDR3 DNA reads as TGTGCCAGCAGACAGGGTTATTATGGCTACACCATC. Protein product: CASRQGYYGYTI.

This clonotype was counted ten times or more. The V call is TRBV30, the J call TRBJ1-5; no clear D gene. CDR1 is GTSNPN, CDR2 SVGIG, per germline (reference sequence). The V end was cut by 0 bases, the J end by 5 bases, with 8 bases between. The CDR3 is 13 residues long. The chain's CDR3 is CAWSVHEHQPQHF. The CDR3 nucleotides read TGTGCCTGGAGTGTACACGAGCATCAGCCCCAGCATTTT.